The 22 T cell receptor beta chains reported below all come from one sample, sequenced in a study of OX40 agonist ivuxolimab in advanced cancers. Libraries were prepared by immunoSEQ multiplex PCR; TCRdb keeps only in-frame clonotypes and omits some of them. The data show 100,000 or so clones, 85% to 90% seen once. Material: CD4+ or CD8+ T cells sorted from blood, obtained in a trial of the OX40 agonist ivuxolimab. These TCRs come from an adult with an advanced solid tumor such as melanoma, head and neck, liver or kidney cancer.

The chain recombines TRBV15 with TRBJ2-1; D remains unclear. Germline V gene sequence: CDR1 LNHNV, CDR2 YYDKDF (reference sequence). The CDR3 has 13 residues. The germline V and J ends were trimmed by 0 bases and 5 bases, with 5 bases remaining between them. The CDR3 spells CATSRDLNNEQFF. DNA of the CDR3: TGTGCCACCAGCAGAGATCTAAACAATGAGCAGTTCTTC.

This clone appeared a single time. V gene TRBV4-2 combines with J gene TRBJ1-3; D unclear. V gave up 0 bases and J gave up 0 bases, with 6 bases separating them. Germline values: CDR1 LGHNA, CDR2 YNFKEQ. There are 15 residues in the CDR3. DNA of the CDR3: TGTGCCAGCAGCCAAGATCCGAGCTCTGGAAACACCATATATTTT. Encoded protein: CASSQDPSSGNTIYF.

This clone turned up a few times. The rearrangement links TRBV28 to TRBJ2-3; no clear D gene. From germline, CDR1 is MDHEN and CDR2 SYDVKM. The V end was cut by 4 bases, the J end by 1 base, with 15 bases between. The length of the CDR3 is 16 residues. Here the CDR3 reads CASSSPPFGRTDTQYF. In DNA, the CDR3 is TGTGCCAGCAGTTCCCCTCCATTTGGGCGCACAGATACGCAGTATTTT.

The DNA for the CDR3 is TGTGCCAGCAGCTTCCCCCCACAGACTAGCGGGAGAAGTTACGGGGAGCTGTTTTTT. Translating gives CASSFPPQTSGRSYGELFF. The rearrangement uses TRBV5-5 and TRBJ2-2, with 12 bases that match TRBD2. This CDR3 spans 19 amino acids. Germline V gives CDR1 SGHKS, CDR2 YYEKEE (reference sequence). J was trimmed by 7 bases and V by 2 bases; bases with no gene match: 15.

This rearrangement joins TRBV5-6 to TRBJ2-2; perhaps TRBD2 as D (6 bases). Germline values: CDR1 SGHDT, CDR2 YYEEEE. The CDR3 is 16 residues long. The V end lost 1 base, the J end lost 1 base, and 11 bases lay between the germline ends. CDR3 amino acids: CASSLLARLNTGELFF. The CDR3 region has the DNA TGTGCCAGCAGCTTGCTAGCGCGATTGAACACCGGGGAGCTGTTTTTT.

The CDR3 loop reads CAWSPLGQGGTEAFF. The CDR3 DNA sequence: TGTGCCTGGAGTCCCCTGGGACAGGGGGGAACTGAAGCTTTCTTT. The chain has TRBV30 and TRBJ1-1, with 11 bases identical to TRBD1. CDR1 and CDR2 from the germline V gene are GTSNPN and SVGIG (reference sequence). Trimming at V came to 2 bases and at J to 5 bases, leaving 7 bases not matched to a gene. The CDR3 has 15 residues.

The V gene is TRBV4-1, the J gene TRBJ2-5; TRBD2 matches at 15 bases. The V and J ends lost 4 bases and 1 base, in that order; junction bases with no gene match: 4. Looked up from germline, CDR1 is MGHRA and CDR2 is YSYEKL. This CDR3 has 17 residues. The DNA for the CDR3 is TGCGCCAGCAGCCGGACTAGCGGGAGGGGACTCCAAGAGACCCAGTACTTC. Its translation is CASSRTSGRGLQETQYF.

The V call is TRBV11-2, the J call TRBJ2-3; no reliable D call. CDR3 length: 15 residues. V was shortened by 5 bases and J by 3 bases, with 15 bases between the two germline ends. The germline gives CDR1 SGHAT, CDR2 FQNNGV. The CDR3 loop reads CASSQTYDQTDTQYF. The DNA of the CDR3 is TGTGCCAGCAGCCAAACATACGACCAGACAGATACGCAGTATTTT. Using reference TRBV11-2 and TRBJ2-3 for the parts outside the CDR3, the full variable domain is EAGVAQSPRYKIIEKRQSVAFWCNPISGHATLYWYQQILGQGPKLLIQFQNNGVVDDSQLPKDRFSAERLKGVDSTLKIQPAKLEDSAVYLCASSQTYDQTDTQYFGPGTRLTVL.

The V call is TRBV19, the J call TRBJ1-5; weak D call: TRBD1 (5 bases). Trimming took off 3 bases at V and 4 bases at J, with 7 bases between the two ends. This CDR3 is 13 amino acids long. Germline CDR1 reads LNHDA; CDR2 reads SQIVND (reference sequence). For the CDR3, the DNA is TGTGCCAGTAGTATGGGACCGAATCAGCCCCAGCATTTT. Its translation: CASSMGPNQPQHF.

J is TRBJ2-3 and V is TRBV11-3; TRBD2 aligns across 13 bases. Trimming took 5 bases from V and 0 from J; bases not matched to a gene: 8. From germline, CDR1 is SGHNT and CDR2 YENEEA. This CDR3 has 18 amino acids. The CDR3 reads CASSLGTSGASSTDTQYF. For the CDR3, the DNA is TGTGCCAGCAGCCTGGGGACTAGCGGGGCCTCTAGCACAGATACGCAGTATTTT.

This sequence joins TRBV9 and TRBJ1-5; D unclear. V gave up 5 bases and J gave up 5 bases, with 17 bases separating them. Germline V CDR1 and CDR2: SGDLS, YYNGEE. The CDR3 sequence is 15 residues long. The CDR3 sequence is CASSQTGFEDQPQHF. CDR3 DNA: TGTGCCAGCAGTCAAACGGGTTTCGAGGATCAGCCCCAGCATTTT.

V and J are TRBV28 and TRBJ1-4, with no clear D. Per the germline V gene, CDR1 is MDHEN and CDR2 is SYDVKM. The CDR3 spans 11 residues. V was trimmed by 10 bases and J by 4 bases, leaving 7 bases between them. The CDR3 reads CATSSNEKLFF. Written as DNA, the CDR3 is TGTGCCACCTCCAGTAATGAAAAACTGTTTTTT.

The genes are TRBV5-1 and TRBJ2-3; D remains ambiguous. Trimming cost V 3 bases and J 6 bases, with 8 bases left between them. The CDR3 has 12 residues. The germline CDR1 and CDR2 sequences are SGHRS and YFSETQ. DNA for the CDR3: TGCGCCAGCAGCTCCCTTGGCGATACGCAGTATTTT. Its protein is CASSSLGDTQYF.

The chain's CDR3 is CASSLVSLNTIYF. The CDR3 coding sequence is TGTGCCAGCAGCTTGGTCAGCCTAAACACCATATATTTT. J is TRBJ1-3 and V is TRBV5-6; D is undetermined. Germline values: CDR1 SGHDT, CDR2 YYEEEE. This CDR3 is 13 amino acids long. The V end was cut by 0 bases, the J end by 6 bases, with 7 bases between.

The chain recombines TRBV27 with TRBJ2-6; tentatively, D is TRBD1 or TRBD2 (5 bases each). The CDR3 has 15 residues. CDR1 is MNHEY and CDR2 is SMNVEV in the germline V gene (reference sequence). The V end lost 3 bases, the J end lost 2 bases, and 8 bases lay between the germline ends. The DNA for the CDR3 is TGTGCCAGCAGTTTCTCGGGGCCTGGGGCCAACGTCCTGACTTTC. Translation: CASSFSGPGANVLTF.

This clone has only a few counts. The chain links TRBV19 to TRBJ2-6; unclear D gene. This CDR3 contains 13 residues. Germline V gives CDR1 LNHDA, CDR2 SQIVND (reference sequence). The V and J ends lost 3 bases and 7 bases respectively, with 7 bases between them. CDR3 DNA: TGTGCCAGTAGTATTGAAACTGCCAACGTCCTGACTTTC. Protein: CASSIETANVLTF.

V usage is TRBV7-6 and J usage is TRBJ2-2; D is uncertain. V was pared by 5 bases and J by 2 bases, with 12 bases between. The CDR3 sequence is 15 residues long. Germline-derived CDR1 and CDR2 are SGHVS and FNYEAQ. The CDR3 sequence: CASSPTGRNTGELFF. The CDR3 region has the DNA TGTGCCAGCAGCCCAACCGGCCGAAACACCGGGGAGCTGTTTTTT.

The J gene is TRBJ2-2, the V gene TRBV30, with TRBD2 identical over 7 bases. V lost 4 bases to trimming and J lost 1 base; unmatched junction nucleotides: 6. CDR1 is GTSNPN and CDR2 is SVGIG in the germline V gene (reference sequence). The CDR3 contains 15 residues. The CDR3 loop is CAWNSGTLNTGELFF. CDR3 bases: TGTGCCTGGAACAGCGGGACTTTGAACACCGGGGAGCTGTTTTTT. Looking up the rest from reference TRBV30 and TRBJ2-2 gives the full variable domain: SQTIHQWPATLVQPVGSPLSLECTVEGTSNPNLYWYRQAAGRGLQLLFYSVGIGQISSEVPQNLSASRPQDRQFILSSKKLLLSDSGFYLCAWNSGTLNTGELFFGEGSRLTVL.

This clone was picked up a small number of times. This chain uses TRBV5-1 with TRBJ2-3, with 9 bases aligning to TRBD2. V shed 4 bases, J shed 4 bases, and the junction held 7 bases outside the gene matches. The CDR3 length is 15 residues. CDR1 is SGHRS, CDR2 YFSETQ, per germline. CDR3 nucleotides: TGCGCCAGCAGCCCCGGACTAGCGTTCCCAGATACGCAGTATTTT. This codes for CASSPGLAFPDTQYF.

The chain has TRBV7-8 and TRBJ1-5, with 9 bases fitting TRBD1. The CDR3 is 11 amino acids. V shed 4 bases and J 15 bases; nucleotides not matched to a gene: 4. CDR1 is SGHVS, CDR2 FQNEAQ, per germline. CDR3 DNA: TGTGCCAGCAGCTCTGGGACAGGGTTGCATTTT. Translated, it gives CASSSGTGLHF.

The rearrangement uses TRBV6-5 and TRBJ2-7, with 14 nucleotides matching TRBD2. V dropped 4 bases and J dropped 4; count of bases not matched to a gene: 6. Germline V lookup: CDR1 MNHEY, CDR2 SVGAGI. This CDR3 is built from 16 residues. The CDR3 sequence: CASSSGLAGGRYEQYF. CDR3 DNA: TGTGCCAGCAGTTCCGGACTAGCGGGAGGACGGTACGAGCAGTACTTC.

The V call is TRBV2, the J call TRBJ2-7; the match to TRBD1 covers 7 bases. The germline gives CDR1 SNHLY, CDR2 FYNNEI. The CDR3 extends over 13 amino acids. Trimming at V came to 4 bases and at J to 2 bases, leaving 2 bases not matched to a gene. The CDR3 nucleotides are TGTGCCAGCAGTGTGACAGGGACCTACGAGCAGTACTTC. Translated, it gives CASSVTGTYEQYF.